Below, 16 T cell receptor beta chains from the same sample are listed, as sequenced in a study of cytomegalovirus exposure and HLA in healthy donors. Sequencing used immunoSEQ multiplex PCR; TCRdb keeps in-frame clones, though not all of them. The table includes over 150,000 clones, around 80% detected once. Sequencing input: PBMCs. These receptors were collected from a woman aged 30 to 39 in good health and CMV-seropositive.

The rearrangement uses TRBV5-1 and TRBJ1-2; no clear D gene. Germline loops: CDR1 SGHRS, CDR2 YFSETQ. There are 13 residues in the CDR3. V lost 0 bases, J lost 3 bases, and 6 bases lay in between. CDR3 region: CASSLELDYGYTF. CDR3 DNA sequence: TGCGCCAGCAGCTTGGAACTGGACTATGGCTACACCTTC.

The rearrangement links TRBV18 to TRBJ2-5; 9 bases line up with TRBD2. The CDR3 extends over 15 amino acids. Trimming took 3 bases from V and 4 from J; bases not matched to a gene: 6. Per germline, CDR1 KGHSH and CDR2 LQKENI. CDR3 sequence reads: CASSPSGSVPETQYF. As DNA, the CDR3 is TGTGCCAGCTCACCTAGCGGGAGCGTTCCAGAGACCCAGTACTTC. Combining the CDR3 with reference TRBV18 and TRBJ2-5 gives the whole variable domain NAGVMQNPRHLVRRRGQEARLRCSPMKGHSHVYWYRQLPEEGLKFMVYLQKENIIDESGMPKERFSAEFPKEGPSILRIQQVVRGDSAAYFCASSPSGSVPETQYFGPGTRLLVL.

This clone appeared once. The genes are TRBV27 and TRBJ2-5; 7 positions match TRBD2. The CDR3 has 14 residues. Germline CDR1 and CDR2: MNHEY and SMNVEV (reference sequence). V was clipped by 3 bases and J by 4 bases; unmatched bases: 5. The CDR3, as DNA: TGTGCCAGCAGTTTTTTTGGCGGGGGAGAGACCCAGTACTTC. Amino acids: CASSFFGGGETQYF.

Written as DNA, the CDR3 is TGCGCCAGCAGCCAAGTTCGGGGGGTTAATGAAAAACTGTTTTTT. It translates to CASSQVRGVNEKLFF. The chain recombines TRBV4-1 with TRBJ1-4; D is possibly TRBD1 (5 bases). CDR1 and CDR2 from the germline V gene are MGHRA and YSYEKL. CDR3 length: 15 amino acids. V lost 1 base to trimming and J lost 4 bases, with 10 bases between them.

V and J are TRBV9 and TRBJ1-1; D gene ambiguous. V gave up 4 bases and J gave up 4 bases, with 14 bases separating them. CDR3 length equals 14 residues. Germline V gives CDR1 SGDLS, CDR2 YYNGEE. CDR3 protein: CASSPSLGITEAFF. DNA for the CDR3: TGTGCCAGCAGCCCCAGCCTCGGGATCACTGAAGCTTTCTTT.

The chain combines TRBV29-1 with TRBJ2-7; weak D call: TRBD1 (6 bases). The CDR3 sequence is 15 residues long. The germline V gene encodes CDR1 SQVTM and CDR2 ANQGSEA. The V and J ends lost 0 bases and 3 bases respectively, with 15 bases between them. CDR3 amino acids: CSVEDNKGERYEQYF. The DNA of the CDR3 is TGCAGCGTTGAAGACAACAAGGGGGAACGCTACGAGCAGTACTTC.

The genes are TRBV27 and TRBJ1-1, with D hard to call. The V and J ends lost 4 bases and 2 bases respectively, with 11 bases between them. Germline V gene data show CDR1 as MNHEY and CDR2 as SMNVEV (reference sequence). The CDR3 runs to 14 residues. CDR3 in amino acids: CASSSPNRNTEAFF. DNA for the CDR3: TGTGCCAGCAGTTCCCCCAACAGAAACACTGAAGCTTTCTTT.

The chain is built from TRBV7-8 and TRBJ2-7, with D possibly being TRBD1 (5 bases). V gave up 0 bases and J gave up 3 bases, with 12 bases separating them. Germline assignment: CDR1 SGHVS and CDR2 FQNEAQ. CDR3 length equals 15 residues. CDR3: CASSLAMVTGYEQYF. The CDR3 bases are TGTGCCAGCAGCTTAGCTATGGTAACAGGCTACGAGCAGTACTTC.

The J gene is TRBJ1-1, the V gene TRBV30; D is undetermined. V was cut by 5 bases and J by 6 bases, with 16 bases left in between. The CDR3 is 13 amino acids. The germline gives CDR1 GTSNPN, CDR2 SVGIG (reference sequence). The CDR3: CAWGIVVGAEAFF. DNA for the CDR3: TGTGCCTGGGGGATTGTGGTCGGGGCTGAAGCTTTCTTT.

The CDR3 nucleotides are TGCAGCGTCAGACAGGGGGACAAGAACACCGGGGAGCTGTTTTTT. This encodes CSVRQGDKNTGELFF. V usage is TRBV29-1 and J usage is TRBJ2-2; TRBD1 agrees at 9 bases. V dropped 6 bases and J dropped 1; count of bases not matched to a gene: 6. Germline-derived CDR1 and CDR2 are SQVTM and ANQGSEA. The length of the CDR3 is 15 residues.

This chain links TRBV5-4 with TRBJ2-7, with TRBD1 as a possible D gene (5 bases). Deletions cut 2 bases from V and 3 bases from J, with 6 bases between. CDR3 size: 12 residues. Germline V gene data show CDR1 as SGHNT and CDR2 as YYREEE (reference sequence). In nucleotides, the CDR3 is TGTGCCAGCAGCTTACAGGACTACGAGCAGTACTTC. Its translation is CASSLQDYEQYF.

This clone was counted once. The chain carries TRBV5-4 and TRBJ1-1; 9 nucleotides line up with TRBD1. Germline trimming cut 0 bases from V and 6 bases from J; bases unmatched to any gene: 6. The CDR3 is 15 residues long. CDR1 SGHNT and CDR2 YYREEE come from the germline V gene (reference sequence). This chain's CDR3 is CASSLGLQGASEAFF. The CDR3 DNA is TGTGCCAGCAGCTTGGGGTTACAGGGGGCGTCTGAAGCTTTCTTT.

Only one count was recorded for this clone. The rearrangement links TRBV5-1 to TRBJ2-1, with a weak D call TRBD1 (6 bases). The germline V gene encodes CDR1 SGHRS and CDR2 YFSETQ. CDR3 length: 16 amino acids. V was shortened by 0 bases and J by 1 base, with 11 bases between the two germline ends. The CDR3 sequence: CASSLVQGSSYNEQFF. The DNA for the CDR3 is TGCGCCAGCAGCTTGGTTCAGGGGAGTTCCTACAATGAGCAGTTCTTC.

The V call is TRBV2, the J call TRBJ2-3; D might be TRBD2 (6 bases). The CDR3 loop spans 13 amino acids. Germline lookup yields CDR1 SNHLY and CDR2 FYNNEI. Trimming left V 4 bases short and J 3 bases short, with 8 bases between. Here the CDR3 reads CASSAGTTDTQYF. CDR3 bases: TGTGCCAGCAGTGCGGGGACTACAGATACGCAGTATTTT.

The chain links TRBV28 to TRBJ2-7; the match to TRBD2 covers 10 bases. Germline CDR1 is MDHEN and CDR2 is SYDVKM. J lost 7 bases, V lost 6 bases, and 12 bases had no gene match. The CDR3 spans 15 residues. The CDR3 region has the DNA TGTGCCAGCAGCACTAACCCCGCTAGCGGGAGTGAGCAGTACTTC. It yields the protein CASSTNPASGSEQYF.

V gene TRBV10-3 combines with J gene TRBJ2-7; tentative D call: TRBD1 (6 bases). The length of the CDR3 is 16 residues. Trimming left V 5 bases short and J 0 bases short, with 17 bases between. Germline V gene sequence: CDR1 ENHRY, CDR2 SYGVKD. The CDR3 coding sequence is TGTGCCATCAGTTCAAGTGGCGGACAGAGCTCCTACGAGCAGTACTTC. This translates into CAISSSGGQSSYEQYF.